This T cell receptor beta chain was identified during a study of beta chain features in type 1 diabetes. Study background: Across the samples, roughly 98,000,000 sorted cells were examined in total.

Study results and caveats: Moderate but significant shortening of TCRB CDR3s was recorded in all four CD4+ subsets from Type 1 diabetes patients.

In the case of this clone: Its specificity is not known.

Reverse transcription of all isolated RNA meant that expressed TCRB transcripts were sequenced. Here immunoSEQ multiplex PCR was the method, and the copy in TCRdb shows in-frame clones only, minus some. The repertoire consists of about 350,000 clones, with about 19% occurring once and the leading ten covering around 0.044%. Per germline, CDR1 GTSNPN and CDR2 SVGIG (reference sequence). The ends were cut back, 2 bases at V and 1 base at J, with 5 bases in the middle. There are 12 residues in the CDR3. The receptor was isolated from a woman younger than 35 in good health. The sequenced sample was naive CD4+ T cells from blood. The rearrangement links TRBV30 to TRBJ1-1; D call uncertain. For the CDR3, the DNA is TGTGCCTGGAGTCTAGGGAACACTGAAGCTTTCTTT. It codes for CAWSLGNTEAFF.